These 21 T cell receptor beta chains share one sample of origin, sequenced in a study of cytomegalovirus exposure and HLA in healthy donors (dated by TCRdb to the late 2010s). The library was prepared using the immunoSEQ multiplex PCR assay. The multiplex PCR relied on a mix of 60 forward primers for TCR Vbeta segments and 13 reverse primers for TCR Jbeta segments. TCRdb obtained this table from immuneACCESS and retained in-frame rearrangements with V and J assigned. These tables miss some clones; where compared with another copy, unresolved V genes account for less than half of the shortfall, and the remainder is unexplained. This sample gives about 31,000 clones in total; about 60% of them show up just once. 21% of the sample goes to the ten largest clones. The sequencing input was PBMCs. The receptors originated from a man between 50 and 59 years old in good health and CMV-seropositive.

The chain carries TRBV5-1 and TRBJ2-7; tentatively, D is TRBD1 (6 bases). Trimming stripped 2 bases from V and 4 bases from J, with 13 bases between. Germline CDR1 is SGHRS and CDR2 is YFSETQ. The CDR3 runs to 14 residues. DNA for the CDR3: TGCGCCAGCAGCTTACAGGGTACGGGGTACGAGCAGTACTTC. The encoded protein is CASSLQGTGYEQYF.

This clone was seen more than once but under ten times. The rearrangement uses TRBV19 and TRBJ2-7, with 8 bases matching TRBD1. V shed 8 bases, J shed 3 bases, and the junction held 6 bases outside the gene matches. Per germline, CDR1 LNHDA and CDR2 SQIVND (reference sequence). This CDR3 is 13 amino acids long. In DNA, the CDR3 is TGTGCCAGTTCCGGACAGGGTAACTACGAGCAGTACTTC. This gives the protein CASSGQGNYEQYF.

This sequence joins TRBV10-3 and TRBJ2-3, with 7 bases that match TRBD1. V shed 6 bases, J shed 6 bases, and the junction held 9 bases outside the gene matches. The CDR3 totals 14 residues. CDR1 is ENHRY and CDR2 is SYGVKD in the germline V gene. The CDR3 loop reads CAIRRGQFTDTQYF. The CDR3 DNA follows: TGTGCCATCAGGAGGGGACAGTTCACCGATACGCAGTATTTT.

The rearrangement joins TRBV28 to TRBJ1-4; perhaps TRBD1 as D (5 bases). Per the germline V gene, CDR1 is MDHEN and CDR2 is SYDVKM. V gave up 6 bases and J gave up 0 bases, with 11 bases separating them. The CDR3 covers 15 residues. CDR3 bases: TGTGCCAGCAGCCCCGACAGAGCAACTAATGAAAAACTGTTTTTT. Protein sequence: CASSPDRATNEKLFF.

The CDR3 DNA reads TGTGCCAGCAGATCACAAATAGGGGACTCTTCACCCCTCCACTTT. Translating it yields CASRSQIGDSSPLHF. The chain joins TRBV25-1 to TRBJ1-6, with a possible D match to TRBD1 (5 bases). Germline V gene sequence: CDR1 MGHDK, CDR2 SYGVNS. This CDR3 is 15 amino acids long. The V gene lost 6 bases and the J gene lost 9 bases, with 18 bases spanning the gap.

This clone came up a few times. The rearrangement links TRBV30 to TRBJ2-7; D gene uncertain. Germline V lookup: CDR1 GTSNPN, CDR2 SVGIG (reference sequence). The CDR3 totals 13 residues. Trimming removed 0 bases at V and 7 bases at J, with 13 bases between. The CDR3 loop is CAWSVFRVGEQYF. CDR3 nucleotide sequence: TGTGCCTGGAGTGTATTCCGGGTCGGGGAGCAGTACTTC.

The chain couples TRBV29-1 to TRBJ2-7, with TRBD2 matching 8 bases. Trimming at V came to 6 bases and at J to 5 bases, leaving 9 bases not matched to a gene. The CDR3 runs 13 residues. CDR1 is SQVTM, CDR2 ANQGSEA, per germline. CDR3 sequence: CSVYSGNSHEQYF. CDR3 DNA sequence: TGCAGCGTCTATAGCGGGAATAGCCACGAGCAGTACTTC.

This rearrangement joins TRBV30 to TRBJ2-5, with 7 bases that match TRBD1. CDR1 GTSNPN and CDR2 SVGIG come from the germline V gene (reference sequence). The J segment lost 0 bases and the V segment lost 4 bases, leaving 2 bases of the junction unmatched. This CDR3 contains 13 residues. The CDR3 DNA sequence: TGTGCCTGGAACACAGGGGACCAAGAGACCCAGTACTTC. Its translation is CAWNTGDQETQYF.

This chain connects TRBV30 to TRBJ1-5; D is possibly TRBD1 (6 bases). The CDR3 length is 13 residues. The V end was cut by 0 bases, the J end by 4 bases, with 7 bases between. Germline CDR1 and CDR2: GTSNPN and SVGIG (reference sequence). The CDR3 nucleotides read TGTGCCTGGAGTGTGGACAGTAATCAGCCCCAGCATTTT. Its protein product is CAWSVDSNQPQHF.

J is TRBJ2-5 and V is TRBV4-1, with 11 bases identical to TRBD1. The germline V gene encodes CDR1 MGHRA and CDR2 YSYEKL. V shed 4 bases, J shed 4 bases, and the junction held 11 bases outside the gene matches. The CDR3 totals 17 residues. The CDR3 DNA reads TGCGCCAGCAGCCTTCTTCACGGGACAGGGGGAGGAGAGACCCAGTACTTC. It translates to CASSLLHGTGGGETQYF.

This clone occurred a few times. The chain links TRBV15 to TRBJ2-2; D possibly corresponds to TRBD1 (6 bases). CDR3 length: 15 residues. V lost 3 bases and J lost 3, with 11 bases in between. In germline, CDR1 is LNHNV, CDR2 YYDKDF (reference sequence). This CDR3 reads CATSRKGTYTGELFF. CDR3 sequence (DNA): TGTGCCACCAGCAGGAAGGGGACATACACCGGGGAGCTGTTTTTT.

The CDR3 bases are TGTGCCAGCAGTGACTCGGTCGGTCTAACCTACAATGAGCAGTTCTTC. It is translated as CASSDSVGLTYNEQFF. The chain carries TRBV6-4 and TRBJ2-1, with no clear D. The CDR3 has 16 residues. V was pared by 0 bases and J by 2 bases, with 11 bases between. Germline V gene lookup returns CDR1 MRHNA and CDR2 SNTAGT.

V is TRBV18 and J is TRBJ1-5; D remains unclear. Per the germline V gene, CDR1 is KGHSH and CDR2 is LQKENI. The CDR3 covers 16 residues. Trimming removed 2 bases at V and 2 bases at J, with 13 bases between. The CDR3 DNA reads TGTGCCAGCTCACCATCAAACGGGGTTCGCAATCAGCCCCAGCATTTT. Translating it yields CASSPSNGVRNQPQHF.

The chain employs TRBV5-1 and TRBJ2-2; D might be TRBD1 (5 bases). The CDR3 sequence is 12 residues long. V lost 2 bases and J lost 13, with 12 bases in between. Germline lookup yields CDR1 SGHRS and CDR2 YFSETQ. CDR3 residues: CASSFQPGMLFF. The CDR3 DNA reads as TGCGCCAGCAGCTTTCAGCCAGGGATGCTGTTTTTT.

The J gene is TRBJ2-3, the V gene TRBV28; possibly TRBD2 for D (7 bases). V was pared by 4 bases and J by 6 bases, with 11 bases between. This CDR3 spans 13 amino acids. CDR1 is MDHEN, CDR2 SYDVKM, per germline. CDR3 loop: CASSSGGVDTQYF. CDR3 nucleotides: TGTGCCAGCAGTTCGGGGGGCGTGGATACGCAGTATTTT.

A few counts support this clone. J is TRBJ2-7 and V is TRBV13; D possibly corresponds to TRBD2 (6 bases). This CDR3 contains 16 residues. Trimming took off 0 bases at V and 5 bases at J, with 17 bases between the two ends. The V gene's germline CDR1 is PRHDT and CDR2 FYEKMQ (reference sequence). The CDR3, as DNA: TGTGCCAGCAGCTTAGGTAGCGGAGGTCTCGGGGACGAGCAGTACTTC. Protein: CASSLGSGGLGDEQYF.

The genes are TRBV27 and TRBJ1-5; D may be TRBD1 (5 bases). The CDR3 sequence is 13 residues long. Looked up from germline, CDR1 is MNHEY and CDR2 is SMNVEV (reference sequence). V was clipped by 5 bases and J by 5 bases, with 10 bases between them. The CDR3 spells CASSADSYQPQHF. For the CDR3, the DNA is TGTGCCAGCAGTGCAGACAGCTATCAGCCCCAGCATTTT.

V and J are TRBV2 and TRBJ2-2; D is unclear. With 3 bases removed from V and 1 base from J, the gap between germline ends came to 6 bases. CDR1 SNHLY and CDR2 FYNNEI come from the germline V gene. The CDR3 sequence is 14 residues long. DNA for the CDR3: TGTGCCAGCAGTGAGTACAAGAACACCGGGGAGCTGTTTTTT. Translated, it gives CASSEYKNTGELFF.

The chain recombines TRBV28 with TRBJ1-5; TRBD1 matches at 11 bases. CDR1 and CDR2 (germline): MDHEN, SYDVKM. The CDR3 loop spans 14 amino acids. J gave up 4 bases and V 6 bases, and 2 bases lay outside the gene matches. The DNA for the CDR3 is TGTGCCAGCAGCAGGGACAGGGGGAATCAGCCCCAGCATTTT. It is translated as CASSRDRGNQPQHF.

The chain has TRBV7-2 and TRBJ1-2; D unclear. The germline CDR1 and CDR2 sequences are SGHTA and FQGNSA. The CDR3 spans 14 residues. Deletions cut 1 base from V and 2 bases from J, with 8 bases between. CDR3 amino acids: CASSLGRVNYGYTF. The CDR3 bases are TGTGCCAGCAGCTTAGGGCGGGTAAACTATGGCTACACCTTC.

This chain connects TRBV19 to TRBJ1-6; D unclear. The CDR3 sequence is 15 residues long. Trimming pared 7 bases from V and 4 bases from J, leaving 14 bases between. The germline CDR1 and CDR2 sequences are LNHDA and SQIVND (reference sequence). CDR3 protein: CASTLSWAYNSPLHF. In DNA, the CDR3 is TGTGCCAGTACCCTCTCGTGGGCTTATAATTCACCCCTCCACTTT.